This T cell receptor (beta chain) was identified during a study of T cell changes during pregnancy in multiple sclerosis. The protocol was immunoSEQ multiplex PCR, while the TCRdb copy is restricted to in-frame clones and leaves out a portion. Among under 65,000 clones listed, roughly 93% were seen once. The sample consisted of CD8+ T cells from peripheral blood mononuclear cells, taken in the second trimester of pregnancy. This sequence originates from a female donor with multiple sclerosis, enrolled in a pregnancy study.

In DNA form, the CDR3 reads TGTGCCAGCAGCGTAGCTGGTACAGACTACGAGCAGTACTTC. It is translated as CASSVAGTDYEQYF. The gene calls are TRBV9 and TRBJ2-7, with no clear D. Trimming removed 0 bases from V and 3 bases from J, with 10 bases in between. The CDR3 contains 14 residues. Germline CDR1 reads SGDLS; CDR2 reads YYNGEE.